This T cell receptor beta chain emerged from a study of CXCR3-negative and CXCR3-positive naive CD8 T cells. Study details: Per library, roughly 1.5 +/- 0.3 million reads; about 135 million TRB reads overall.

This CDR3 comprises 12 residues. CDR1 is LGHNA, CDR2 YSLEER, per germline. Study-level points and caveats: Naive cells, whether CXCR3-negative or CXCR3-positive, had similar TRBV-TRBJ usage, while memory cells differed. Upon cryopreservation, CXCR3 expression partially decreased, and most assays used fresh PBMCs. The authors found comparable surface CD5 between naive subsets and inferred TCR strength from TRB CDR3 properties.

Libraries of TRB cDNA were made by 5' RACE and carried UMIs. Each CDR3 protein gets one entry in TCRdb, which reprocessed the 5' RACE reads and gives no DNA. The sample's table shows 40,000 to 45,000 distinct CDR3 sequences. As regards this clonotype: Antigen specificity is unknown.

The sequenced material came from memory CD8+ T cells from blood. The TCR was taken from a human donor in good health. Some clones in this sample may be carry-over from other donors' samples. The chain links TRBV4-3 to TRBJ1-1. CDR3 protein: CASSQEGDGAFF.